A selection of T cell receptor beta chains follows, all from one sample in a study of CD8 T cells in ankylosing spondylitis. TCRdb independently ran MiXCR on the 5' RACE reads; one entry per CDR3 protein. Among roughly 180,000 distinct CDR3 sequences listed, 9.5% to 13% were seen once. The sample consisted of blood, either unsorted or a sorted T cell fraction (not recorded which). The receptors stem from a male donor with ankylosing spondylitis or in good health (not recorded which). The CDR3 runs from the conserved cysteine through the conserved F or W. Each record gives: clone size, J gene, V gene, D gene, CDR3 protein, CDR3 DNA. D genes are given only for firm matches. Size values are once, few and many counts, or a class for expanded clones, and some rows have none.

size: many; J: TRBJ1-1; V: TRBV15; D: TRBD1; CDR3: CATSSGQSPWNTEAFF; DNA: TGTGCCACCAGCTCGGGACAGTCTCCCTGGAACACTGAAGCTTTCTTT
size: many; J: TRBJ2-1; V: TRBV12-3/TRBV12-4; D: TRBD1; CDR3: CASSYRDRENEQFF; DNA: TGTGCCAGCAGTTACCGGGACAGGGAGAATGAGCAGTTCTTC
size: many; J: TRBJ1-4; V: TRBV5-1; D: .; CDR3: CASSSKLGNEKLFF; DNA: TGCGCCAGCAGCTCCAAGCTGGGTAATGAAAAACTGTTTTTT
size: many; J: TRBJ1-2; V: TRBV29-1; D: .; CDR3: CSVGSGDYGYTF; DNA: TGCAGCGTTGGAAGCGGGGACTATGGCTACACCTTC
size: few; J: TRBJ2-7; V: TRBV12-3/TRBV12-4; D: TRBD2; CDR3: CASRASGFLSYEQYF; DNA: TGTGCCAGCAGAGCTAGCGGCTTCCTCTCCTACGAGCAGTACTTC
size: few; J: TRBJ2-3; V: TRBV11-2; D: .; CDR3: CASSLVSGKSTDTQYF; DNA: TGTGCCAGCAGCTTAGTCTCCGGGAAAAGCACAGATACGCAGTATTTT
size: few; J: TRBJ1-1; V: TRBV6-5; D: .; CDR3: CASSFGQMNTEAFF; DNA: TGTGCCAGCAGTTTTGGACAGATGAACACTGAAGCTTTCTTT
size: many; J: TRBJ2-3; V: TRBV6-1; D: TRBD2; CDR3: CASFSGGAADTQYF; DNA: TGTGCCAGCTTTAGCGGGGGGGCCGCAGATACGCAGTATTTT
size: .; J: TRBJ2-5; V: TRBV11-2; D: .; CDR3: CASSLESQETQYF; DNA: TGTGCCAGCAGCTTGGAGTCCCAAGAGACCCAGTACTTC
size: many; J: TRBJ2-2; V: TRBV6-1; D: .; CDR3: CASSGQSNTGELFF; DNA: TGTGCCAGCAGCGGACAGTCTAACACCGGGGAGCTGTTTTTT
size: many; J: TRBJ1-1; V: TRBV20-1; D: TRBD1; CDR3: CSARAPTGGNTEAFF; DNA: TGCAGTGCTAGAGCACCGACAGGGGGGAACACTGAAGCTTTCTTT
size: few; J: TRBJ2-5; V: TRBV7-7; D: .; CDR3: CASSLRQGWQETQYF; DNA: TGTGCCAGCAGCTTAAGGCAGGGTTGGCAAGAGACCCAGTACTTC
size: many; J: TRBJ2-3; V: TRBV6-5; D: .; CDR3: CASSWEGVTDTQYF; DNA: TGTGCCAGCAGTTGGGAAGGGGTCACAGATACGCAGTATTTT
size: many; J: TRBJ2-5; V: TRBV10-3; D: .; CDR3: CAISDGGRQETQYF; DNA: TGTGCCATCAGTGATGGAGGACGACAAGAGACCCAGTACTTC
size: .; J: TRBJ2-3; V: TRBV5-1; D: .; CDR3: CASSFGYPDTQYF; DNA: TGCGCCAGCAGCTTTGGCTACCCAGATACGCAGTATTTT
size: many; J: TRBJ1-1; V: TRBV7-2; D: .; CDR3: CASSPSRQKNTEAFF; DNA: TGTGCCAGCAGCCCCTCGAGACAGAAGAACACTGAAGCTTTCTTT
size: many; J: TRBJ2-7; V: TRBV5-1; D: TRBD1; CDR3: CASSFRQGAYEQYF; DNA: TGCGCCAGCAGCTTTCGACAGGGGGCGTACGAGCAGTACTTC
size: many; J: TRBJ2-1; V: TRBV28; D: TRBD2; CDR3: CATRLRSSGGADNEQFF; DNA: TGTGCCACCCGACTGAGGTCGAGCGGGGGGGCCGACAATGAGCAGTTCTTC
size: few; J: TRBJ2-1; V: TRBV7-2; D: .; CDR3: CASSFDYNEQFF; DNA: TGTGCCAGCAGCTTCGACTACAATGAGCAGTTCTTC
size: few; J: TRBJ2-1; V: TRBV10-3; D: TRBD2; CDR3: CAISARGGYNEQFF; DNA: TGTGCCATCAGTGCCCGGGGGGGCTACAATGAGCAGTTCTTC
size: .; J: TRBJ2-7; V: TRBV11-2; D: .; CDR3: CASSLKRQVPEQYF; DNA: TGTGCCAGCAGCTTAAAGCGACAGGTTCCCGAGCAGTACTTC
size: few; J: TRBJ1-5; V: TRBV7-9; D: TRBD1; CDR3: CASSLAPGQGRNQPQHF; DNA: TGTGCCAGCAGCTTAGCTCCCGGACAGGGACGCAATCAGCCCCAGCATTTT
size: few; J: TRBJ1-2; V: TRBV19; D: TRBD1; CDR3: CASQATGVNYGYTF; DNA: TGTGCCAGTCAAGCGACAGGGGTCAACTATGGCTACACCTTC
size: few; J: TRBJ1-5; V: TRBV13; D: .; CDR3: CASRLHSFRGNQPQHF; DNA: TGTGCCAGCAGGTTACATTCTTTCAGGGGCAATCAGCCCCAGCATTTT
size: many; J: TRBJ2-4; V: TRBV5-6; D: TRBD1; CDR3: CASSPGGGQGYKNIQYF; DNA: TGTGCCAGCAGCCCGGGAGGGGGACAGGGGTACAAAAACATTCAGTACTTC
size: few; J: TRBJ1-3; V: TRBV28; D: TRBD1; CDR3: CASSFDRDGNTIYF; DNA: TGTGCCAGCAGTTTTGACAGGGATGGAAACACCATATATTTT
size: many; J: TRBJ2-1; V: TRBV2; D: TRBD1; CDR3: CASNHRDSFYNEQFF; DNA: TGTGCCAGCAACCACCGGGACAGTTTTTACAATGAGCAGTTCTTC
size: many; J: TRBJ2-5; V: TRBV12-3/TRBV12-4; D: .; CDR3: CASSLSLEETQYF; DNA: TGTGCCAGCAGTTTAAGTCTGGAAGAGACCCAGTACTTC